This T cell receptor beta chain is from a study of T-cell memory formation after mild COVID-19. TCRdb recomputed calls from the 5' RACE reads with MiXCR, one row per CDR3 protein. The sample gives roughly 560,000 distinct CDR3 sequences, roughly 22% of which show up once; under 15% is in the top ten. To note about this clonotype: The antigen remains undetermined.

Findings of the study overall: Pre-infection memory showed some responding clones, and this suggested that cross-reactive memory joined. Later expanders leaned toward CD4+, whereas clones contracting from day 15 to 85 were balanced CD4/CD8. Researchers report contracting CD4+ clones mostly in CM and EM, with CD8+ clones in EMRA.

This CDR3 spans 14 amino acids. The germline CDR1 and CDR2 sequences are SGHRS and YFSETQ. The V end lost 5 bases, the J end lost 4 bases, and 15 bases lay between the germline ends. The source of this sequence is an adult woman who had mild COVID-19 (a few samples of this study predate the infection). Cell type and time point are not known. The sequenced sample was PBMCs or a T cell subset sorted from them (not recorded which). The chain has TRBV5-1 and TRBJ1-2; the D is unclear. The DNA of the CDR3 is TGCGCCAGCAGACGAGAAGGGTCCGCCTATGGCTACACCTTC. Its translation is CASRREGSAYGYTF.